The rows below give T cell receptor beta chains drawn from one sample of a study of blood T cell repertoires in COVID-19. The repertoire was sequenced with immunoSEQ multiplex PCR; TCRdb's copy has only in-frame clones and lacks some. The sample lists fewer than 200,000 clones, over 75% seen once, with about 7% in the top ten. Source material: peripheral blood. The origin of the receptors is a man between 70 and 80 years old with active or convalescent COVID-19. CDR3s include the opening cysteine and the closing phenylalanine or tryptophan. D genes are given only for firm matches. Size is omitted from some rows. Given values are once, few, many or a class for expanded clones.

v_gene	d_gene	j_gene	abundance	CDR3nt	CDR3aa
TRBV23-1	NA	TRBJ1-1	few	TGCGCCAGCAGGACAGGCCAAGGGAACACTGAAGCTTTCTTT	CASRTGQGNTEAFF
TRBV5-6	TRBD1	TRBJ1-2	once	TGTGCCAGCAGCCCTTTCTCGGACAGGGGAAGGGATGGTGGCTACACCTTC	CASSPFSDRGRDGGYTF
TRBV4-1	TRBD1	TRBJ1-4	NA	TGCGCCAGCAGCCAAGGGGACAGGGACCTTGAAAAACTGTTTTTT	CASSQGDRDLEKLFF
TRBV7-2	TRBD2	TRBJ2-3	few	TGTGCCAGCAGCTTAGCTAGACTAGCGGGGGGGCGAACTACGCAGTATTTT	CASSLARLAGGRTTQYF
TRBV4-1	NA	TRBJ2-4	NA	TGCGCCAGCAGCCAAGTAATGTCAAACATTCAGTACTTC	CASSQVMSNIQYF
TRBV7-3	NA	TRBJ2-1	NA	TGTGCCAGCAGCTTAAGGACTTCCGAGGTAGATGAGCAGTTCTTC	CASSLRTSEVDEQFF
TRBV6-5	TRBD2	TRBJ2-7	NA	TGTGCCAGCAGTTACTCGCACAGCGGGGTATCCTACGAGCAGTACTTC	CASSYSHSGVSYEQYF
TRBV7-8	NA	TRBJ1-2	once	TGTGCCAGCAGCTTACAGTCAGCTAACTATGGCTACACCTTC	CASSLQSANYGYTF
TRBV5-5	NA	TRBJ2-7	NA	TGTGCCAGCAGCTTTTCTCGGGTTTGGGACGAGCAGTACTTC	CASSFSRVWDEQYF
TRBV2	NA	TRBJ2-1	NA	TGTGCCAGCAGTCGGGGGGCACGGGAGCAGTTCTTC	CASSRGAREQFF
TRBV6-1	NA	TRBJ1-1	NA	TGTGCCAGCAGTGAGTTATCACCGGGTCCTATTTACACTGAAGCTTTCTTT	CASSELSPGPIYTEAFF
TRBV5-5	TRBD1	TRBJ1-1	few	TGTGCCAGCAGCGGGGGACAGGGGCGCAGTCCGAACACTGAAGCTTTCTTT	CASSGGQGRSPNTEAFF
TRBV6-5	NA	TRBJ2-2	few	TGTGCCAGCACCGGATCTAGGCCCGGGGAGCTGTTTTTT	CASTGSRPGELFF
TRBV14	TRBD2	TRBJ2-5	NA	TGTGCCAGCAGCCAAGACTCTAGCGGGAGGGAAGAGACCCAGTACTTC	CASSQDSSGREETQYF